This T cell receptor beta chain was found in a study of metastatic and nonmetastatic thyroid tumors. V gave up 8 bases and J gave up 0 bases, with 13 bases separating them. Germline CDR1 SNHLY, CDR2 FYNNEI. This CDR3 is 14 amino acids long. By share, this clone counts as medium-sized. TCRdb re-called clones via MiXCR from the PCR reads. The sample lists tens of thousands of clones, around 26% occurring once. None of the patients had undergone any treatment ahead of thyroid surgery. Input material: blood. The chain employs TRBV2 and TRBJ1-1; D is unclear. The clonotype originates from a male donor with papillary thyroid cancer or a benign thyroid nodule (not recorded which). Some clones in this sample may be carry-over from other donors' samples. The CDR3, as DNA: TGTGCCAGCGAGGAGGGCGAAGTGAACACTGAAGCTTTCTTT. It is translated as CASEEGEVNTEAFF.